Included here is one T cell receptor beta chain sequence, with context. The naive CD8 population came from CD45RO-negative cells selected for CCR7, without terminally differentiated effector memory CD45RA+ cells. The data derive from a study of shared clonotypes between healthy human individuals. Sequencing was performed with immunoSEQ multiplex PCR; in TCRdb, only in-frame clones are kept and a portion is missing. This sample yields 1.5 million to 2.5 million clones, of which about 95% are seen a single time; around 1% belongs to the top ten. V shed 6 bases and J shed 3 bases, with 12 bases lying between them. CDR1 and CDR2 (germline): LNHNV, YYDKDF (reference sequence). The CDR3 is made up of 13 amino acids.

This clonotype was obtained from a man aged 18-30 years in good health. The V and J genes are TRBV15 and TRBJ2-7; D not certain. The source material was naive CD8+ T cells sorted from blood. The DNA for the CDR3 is TGTGCCACCAGTCCAAGGACGGTCTACGAGCAGTACTTC. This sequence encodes CATSPRTVYEQYF.